This TCR beta chain emerged from a study of beta chain features in type 1 diabetes. The CDR3 totals 15 residues. Germline assignment: CDR1 SGHNT and CDR2 YYREEE (reference sequence). Trimming cost V 4 bases and J 4 bases; bases outside gene matches: 8. Study-wide findings and caveats: In the patient group, naive, central memory and Treg TCRB repertoires seemed more alike than in the healthy donor group. Shortening that was moderate but significant affected the TCRB CDR3s of Type 1 diabetes patients in all four CD4+ subsets. TCRB rearrangement may or may not be influenced by HLA type; here this remained unresolved.

Of note for this clone: Its antigen is still unknown.

Of the isolated RNA, all was reverse transcribed, and so the sequenced material was expressed TCRB transcripts. The method was immunoSEQ multiplex PCR; TCRdb's version includes in-frame clones alone and lacks a portion of them. The sample has 250,000 to 350,000 clones, 13% to 15% seen once; the top ten hold under 0.02%. By way of CD45RO/CCR7/CD25/CD127/CD95/CD27, the CD4+ regulatory, stem cell-like memory, central memory and naive cells were sorted. This clonotype was sampled from a young man with type 1 diabetes. The sample was naive CD4+ T cells from blood. The rearrangement joins TRBV5-4 to TRBJ1-1; TRBD1 agrees at 9 bases. Here the CDR3 DNA reads TGTGCCAGCAGCGGGGAGACAGGGGGAGTCACTGAAGCTTTCTTT. Translation: CASSGETGGVTEAFF.